This TCR beta chain was sequenced for a study of T cell repertoires in cytomegalovirus infection. Study summary: Public TCR beta signatures provided an indication of both CMV infection and a matching HLA type.

Overall study findings and caveats: The response measured ex vivo was dominated by TCR beta clonotypes (HLA-C-restricted and CMV-specific). CMV carriers with the relevant HLA were identified by cumulative public TCR beta family frequency.

TCRdb used MiXCR to reprocess the reads, holding one entry per CDR3 protein. This table holds approximately 110,000 distinct CDR3 sequences, roughly a tenth found once. Germline V gives CDR1 SGHTA, CDR2 FQGNSA. The CDR3 consists of 15 residues. V lost 1 base, J lost 3 bases, and 10 bases lay in between. This clonotype was observed many times. Its antigen is undetermined. J is TRBJ2-1 and V is TRBV7-2, with D tentatively TRBD2 (5 bases). This receptor was obtained from a human donor in good health (CMV status not recorded). Some clones in this sample may be carry-over from other donors' samples. The sample consisted of PBMCs, sequenced either directly or after in vitro stimulation (not recorded which). The CDR3 loop is CASSLGGSDYNEQFF. In DNA, the CDR3 is TGTGCCAGCAGCTTAGGTGGGAGTGACTACAATGAGCAGTTCTTC.